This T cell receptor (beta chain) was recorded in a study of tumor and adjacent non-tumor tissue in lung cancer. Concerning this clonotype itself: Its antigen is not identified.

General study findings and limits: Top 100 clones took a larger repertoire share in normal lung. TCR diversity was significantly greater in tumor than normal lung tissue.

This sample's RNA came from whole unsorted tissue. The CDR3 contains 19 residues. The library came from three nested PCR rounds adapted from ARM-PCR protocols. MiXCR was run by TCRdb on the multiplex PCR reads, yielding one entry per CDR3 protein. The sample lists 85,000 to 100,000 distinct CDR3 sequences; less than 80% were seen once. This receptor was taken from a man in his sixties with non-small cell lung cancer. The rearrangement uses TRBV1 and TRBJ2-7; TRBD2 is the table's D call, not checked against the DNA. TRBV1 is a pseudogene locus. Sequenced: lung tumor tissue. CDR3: CTSSQDNEDSPKRVYEQYF. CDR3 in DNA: TGCACCAGCAGCCAAGACAACGAAGACAGCCCCAAGCGGGTATACGAACAGTACTTC.